The 26 T cell receptor beta chains presented below share a single source sample, sequenced in a study of T-cell reconstitution after alpha-beta-depleted transplantation in children. A library of TCRbeta sequences, prepared with unique molecular identifiers, was generated. TCRdb re-derived calls from the PCR reads in MiXCR, one entry per CDR3 protein. The data show roughly 100,000 distinct CDR3 sequences, roughly 7.6% seen once. The source was PBMCs, collected before TCRalphabeta/CD19-depleted stem cell transplant. The receptors here all came from a boy younger than 10 with acute lymphoblastic leukemia, due to receive a stem cell transplant.

This clonotype showed up many times. The chain combines TRBV24-1 with TRBJ2-2, with TRBD1 as a possible D gene (5 bases). The CDR3 extends over 17 amino acids. Per the germline V gene, CDR1 is KGHDR and CDR2 is SFDVKD. Trimming removed 4 bases from V and 2 bases from J, with 16 bases in between. Here the CDR3 reads CATSESWAGKNTGELFF. The CDR3 DNA is TGTGCCACCAGTGAAAGCTGGGCAGGGAAAAACACCGGGGAGCTGTTTTTT.

This clonotype appeared a few times. The genes are TRBV4-2 and TRBJ1-2; D uncertain. Germline V gene data show CDR1 as LGHNA and CDR2 as YNFKEQ. The CDR3 is 12 amino acids. Trimming left V 5 bases short and J 7 bases short, with 11 bases between. The CDR3 DNA follows: TGTGCCAGCAGCTCCCGGGTGGGTGGCTACACCTTC. The encoded protein is CASSSRVGGYTF.

This clonotype was observed a handful of times. The J gene is TRBJ1-1, the V gene TRBV7-9, with D uncertain. The CDR3 sequence is 17 residues long. Trimming took 5 bases from V and 3 from J, leaving 22 bases between them. The germline gives CDR1 SEHNR, CDR2 FQNEAQ (reference sequence). CDR3: CASSGRERVMMDTEAFF. DNA for the CDR3: TGTGCCAGCAGCGGCCGGGAACGTGTGATGATGGACACTGAAGCTTTCTTT.

This clonotype was found many times. The V gene is TRBV6-1, the J gene TRBJ1-5; 9 bases map to TRBD1. The CDR3 length is 14 residues. In germline, CDR1 is MNHNS, CDR2 SASEGT. V shed 6 bases and J 4 bases; nucleotides not matched to a gene: 4. CDR3 nucleotides: TGTGCCAGCAGCGCCGGGACAGGGAATCAGCCCCAGCATTTT. Protein: CASSAGTGNQPQHF.

The V and J genes are TRBV2 and TRBJ1-3, with TRBD1 as a possible D gene (5 bases). CDR3 length equals 15 residues. V was pared by 6 bases and J by 2 bases, with 14 bases between. CDR1 and CDR2 (germline): SNHLY, FYNNEI. The CDR3 sequence: CASSRREGAGNTIYF. The DNA for the CDR3 is TGTGCCAGCAGCCGCAGGGAAGGTGCTGGAAACACCATATATTTT.

This clonotype turned up a few times. The V call is TRBV12-3 or TRBV12-4, the J call TRBJ2-5; D remains ambiguous. The CDR3 is made up of 14 amino acids. Trimming took off 5 bases at V and 5 bases at J, with 15 bases between the two ends. As DNA, the CDR3 is TGTGCCAGCAGTCACCTGGTCTCCCGGGAGACCCAGTACTTC. Translating gives CASSHLVSRETQYF.

This clonotype was counted at least ten times. The chain combines TRBV28 with TRBJ1-1; D not certain. The CDR3 has 13 residues. V shed 5 bases and J shed 0 bases, with 7 bases lying between them. Germline CDR1 and CDR2: MDHEN and SYDVKM. This CDR3 is CASSQVMNTEAFF. The CDR3 DNA reads as TGTGCCAGCAGTCAGGTTATGAACACTGAAGCTTTCTTT.

In its sample, this clonotype was seen a few times. The chain combines TRBV28 with TRBJ2-1; no clear D. The germline V and J ends were trimmed by 3 bases and 6 bases, with 6 bases remaining between them. The CDR3 is 12 residues long. CDR1 and CDR2 (germline): MDHEN, SYDVKM. In DNA, the CDR3 is TGTGCCAGCAGTTTTTATCGCAATGAGCAGTTCTTC. As protein: CASSFYRNEQFF.

The sample holds many counts of this clonotype. The CDR3 here is CASSAGPGLSTDTQYF. The CDR3, as DNA: TGTGCCAGCAGCGCGGGACCGGGACTCAGCACAGATACGCAGTATTTT. This sequence joins TRBV7-2 and TRBJ2-3; a possible D gene is TRBD2 (6 bases). Germline V gives CDR1 SGHTA, CDR2 FQGNSA. V was pared by 5 bases and J by 0 bases, with 15 bases between. The CDR3 spans 16 residues.

This clonotype has ten or more counts. This chain links TRBV12-3 or TRBV12-4 with TRBJ2-5, with TRBD2 matching over 12 bases. The V gene end was trimmed by 3 bases and the J gene end by 3 bases; junction bases not matched to a gene: 8. The CDR3 loop spans 17 amino acids. The CDR3 here is CASSLGTSGGTEETQYF. CDR3 nucleotides: TGTGCCAGCAGTTTGGGCACTAGCGGGGGGACAGAAGAGACCCAGTACTTC.

The chain uses TRBV9 and TRBJ2-1; perhaps TRBD2 as D (6 bases). The CDR3 covers 16 residues. V was cut by 6 bases and J by 0 bases, with 16 bases left in between. Germline assignment: CDR1 SGDLS and CDR2 YYNGEE. In DNA, the CDR3 is TGTGCCAGCACCGAGTGGAGGGGCGGCTCCTACAATGAGCAGTTCTTC. Residues: CASTEWRGGSYNEQFF. Combining the CDR3 with reference TRBV9 and TRBJ2-1 gives the whole variable domain DSGVTQTPKHLITATGQRVTLRCSPRSGDLSVYWYQQSLDQGLQFLIQYYNGEERAKGNILERFSAQQFPDLHSELNLSSLELGDSALYFCASTEWRGGSYNEQFFGPGTRLTVL.

This chain joins TRBV5-6 and TRBJ2-1, with 10 bases that match TRBD2. Per the germline V gene, CDR1 is SGHDT and CDR2 is YYEEEE. The CDR3 spans 16 residues. V gave up 2 bases and J gave up 5 bases; unmatched junction bases: 7. CDR3 nucleotide sequence: TGTGCCAGCAGCTTATTTACTAGCGGGGACGACAATGAGCAGTTCTTC. Encoded protein: CASSLFTSGDDNEQFF.

The V call is TRBV7-4, the J call TRBJ2-5; TRBD2 aligns across 8 bases. After removal of 10 bases from V and 9 bases from J, the junction contained 28 bases not matched to a gene. Germline loops: CDR1 SGHVT, CDR2 SQSDAQ. This CDR3 comprises 18 residues. The DNA of the CDR3 is TGTGCCACCTCCGAGAAGCCAACCGGGACTAGAGGCCTTGCGCCCCAGTACTTC. Its translation is CATSEKPTGTRGLAPQYF.

This clonotype occurred many times. The V and J genes are TRBV29-1 and TRBJ2-7; possible D gene TRBD1, 6 bases. The CDR3 consists of 12 residues. The V end lost 5 bases, the J end lost 2 bases, and 10 bases lay between the germline ends. In germline, CDR1 is SQVTM, CDR2 ANQGSEA. The CDR3 is CSVQTGAYEQYF. CDR3 nucleotides: TGCAGCGTTCAGACAGGAGCCTACGAGCAGTACTTC.

The sample holds one count of this clonotype. A read error is possible here, since a much larger clone lies one base away. V and J are TRBV20-1 and TRBJ2-5, with D possibly matching TRBD2 (6 bases). The CDR3 loop spans 16 amino acids. The germline gives CDR1 DFQATT, CDR2 SNEGSKA (reference sequence). With 6 bases removed from V and 2 bases from J, the gap between germline ends came to 22 bases. In nucleotides, the CDR3 is TGCAGTGCCCCGACATACCCCGGGACTGATCAAGAGACCCAGTACTTC. Amino acid sequence: CSAPTYPGTDQETQYF.

This clonotype was seen repeatedly, ten times or more. This sequence joins TRBV4-1 and TRBJ2-7; D perhaps matches TRBD2 (6 bases). CDR1 is MGHRA, CDR2 YSYEKL, per germline. Trimming took 1 base from V and 7 from J, leaving 20 bases between them. This CDR3 is built from 16 residues. The CDR3: CASSQGFRALGGEQYF. In nucleotides, the CDR3 is TGCGCCAGCAGCCAAGGGTTCAGGGCCCTTGGGGGGGAGCAGTACTTC.

This clonotype was observed a few times. The chain carries TRBV13 and TRBJ2-7, with D unresolved. The CDR3 consists of 12 residues. CDR1 is PRHDT and CDR2 is FYEKMQ in the germline V gene (reference sequence). The germline V and J ends were trimmed by 1 base and 8 bases, with 9 bases remaining between them. CDR3 sequence reads: CASSLEGRKQYF. CDR3 nucleotides: TGTGCCAGCAGCTTAGAAGGTAGGAAGCAGTACTTC.

This clonotype was detected many times. V usage is TRBV28 and J usage is TRBJ1-2, with D possibly being TRBD1 (5 bases). CDR1 MDHEN and CDR2 SYDVKM come from the germline V gene. The CDR3 covers 13 residues. V was trimmed by 2 bases and J by 8 bases, leaving 12 bases between them. CDR3 in amino acids: CASSLGQGGGYTF. CDR3 nucleotide sequence: TGTGCCAGCAGTTTAGGTCAGGGTGGAGGCTACACCTTC.

At least ten counts were recorded for this clonotype. V is TRBV3-1 and J is TRBJ1-6, with 7 nucleotides matching TRBD1. CDR3 size: 16 residues. The V gene's germline CDR1 is LGHDT and CDR2 YNNKEL (reference sequence). The J segment lost 7 bases and the V segment lost 3 bases, leaving 9 bases of the junction unmatched. The CDR3 reads CASSQPRTGRNSPLHF. CDR3 bases: TGTGCCAGCAGCCAGCCACGGACAGGCAGAAATTCACCCCTCCACTTT.

This clonotype was counted many times. The chain combines TRBV7-9 with TRBJ2-5, with TRBD2 matching 12 bases. Germline V gene lookup returns CDR1 SEHNR and CDR2 FQNEAQ (reference sequence). The CDR3 runs 15 residues. Losses at the gene ends were 4 bases for V and 8 bases for J; bases not matched to a gene: 8. CDR3 amino acids: CASSSSSGGVGTQYF. DNA for the CDR3: TGTGCCAGCAGCTCCTCTAGCGGGGGGGTCGGTACCCAGTACTTC.

This clonotype was seen many times. This rearrangement joins TRBV20-1 to TRBJ2-5; tentatively, D is TRBD2 (5 bases). The V and J ends lost 3 bases and 9 bases respectively, with 17 bases between them. The CDR3 is made up of 13 amino acids. In germline, CDR1 is DFQATT, CDR2 SNEGSKA (reference sequence). CDR3 loop: CSASVGPPDSQYF. In DNA, the CDR3 is TGCAGTGCTAGTGTCGGCCCCCCGGACTCCCAGTACTTC.

This clonotype was detected only a few times. The genes are TRBV2 and TRBJ1-1; tentative D call: TRBD1 (5 bases). The CDR3 runs 16 residues. Trimming left V 8 bases short and J 2 bases short, with 21 bases between. Germline V CDR1 and CDR2: SNHLY, FYNNEI. For the CDR3, the DNA is TGTGCCAGCTCCGGGGAAGGGGCGGGGTTCAACACTGAAGCTTTCTTT. Amino acids: CASSGEGAGFNTEAFF.

This clonotype was seen more than once but under ten times. The chain joins TRBV7-2 to TRBJ1-2; D is ambiguous. Trimming pared 4 bases from V and 8 bases from J, leaving 8 bases between. The germline V gene encodes CDR1 SGHTA and CDR2 FQGNSA. There are 11 residues in the CDR3. CDR3 region: CASSSGRGYTF. CDR3 nucleotides: TGTGCCAGCAGCTCCGGCAGGGGCTACACCTTC.

This sequence joins TRBV7-9 and TRBJ1-2; D is uncertain. V gave up 0 bases and J gave up 2 bases, with 7 bases separating them. The CDR3 has 14 residues. Germline V gene lookup returns CDR1 SEHNR and CDR2 FQNEAQ (reference sequence). CDR3 nucleotide sequence: TGTGCCAGCAGCTTAGCGACACGGAACTATGGCTACACCTTC. It yields the protein CASSLATRNYGYTF.

In its sample, this clonotype was seen many times. The rearrangement joins TRBV20-1 to TRBJ1-5; D is undetermined. This CDR3 is 15 amino acids long. Trimming cost V 0 bases and J 0 bases, with 9 bases left between them. Germline loops: CDR1 DFQATT, CDR2 SNEGSKA (reference sequence). The CDR3 DNA is TGCAGTGCTAGAGAATGGAACCATAGCAATCAGCCCCAGCATTTT. Encoded protein: CSAREWNHSNQPQHF.

Comment on this clonotype: The conserved phenylalanine or tryptophan normally closing the CDR3 is absent here, so this likely arose from a read error. This chain connects TRBV15 to TRBJ1-5, with D hard to call. Trimming removed 5 bases at V and 1 base at J, with 12 bases between. This CDR3 region has 15 residues. The germline V gene encodes CDR1 LNHNV and CDR2 YYDKDF (reference sequence). The CDR3 sequence: CATSPSRRSNQPQHY. The CDR3 DNA follows: TGTGCCACCAGCCCTAGCCGGCGGAGCAATCAGCCCCAGCATTAT.